A single sample gave rise to the 2 T cell receptor beta chains below, sequenced in a study of shared clonotypes between healthy human individuals. Repertoires were generated with immunoSEQ multiplex PCR, while TCRdb's copy carries only in-frame clones and drops some. The data show 2 million to 2.5 million clones, with 85% to 95% seen just once and 0.37% held by the top ten. Sequences were obtained from naive CD4+ T cells from PBMCs. Subset in this sample: CD45RA+ positively selected. These receptor sequences come from a man younger than 35 in good health. Some clones in this sample may be carry-over from other donors' samples.

The chain uses TRBV28 and TRBJ2-3; D is uncertain. Per germline, CDR1 MDHEN and CDR2 SYDVKM. The CDR3 totals 15 residues. Trimming cost V 3 bases and J 1 base, with 11 bases left between them. In DNA form, the CDR3 reads TGTGCCAGCAGTTTGAGACCCCAACGCACAGATACGCAGTATTTT. This translates into CASSLRPQRTDTQYF. The full variable domain, with the rest looked up from reference TRBV28 and TRBJ2-3, is DVKVTQSSRYLVKRTGEKVFLECVQDMDHENMFWYRQDPGLGLRLIYFSYDVKMKEKGDIPEGYSVSREKKERFSLILESASTNQTSMYLCASSLRPQRTDTQYFGPGTRLTVL.

V is TRBV28 and J is TRBJ2-5; TRBD1 is a possible D gene (5 bases). Looked up from germline, CDR1 is MDHEN and CDR2 is SYDVKM. This CDR3 contains 14 residues. V lost 8 bases to trimming and J lost 4 bases, with 17 bases between them. The CDR3 spells CASGQAGVVETQYF. The CDR3 nucleotides are TGTGCCAGCGGACAAGCCGGAGTGGTAGAGACCCAGTACTTC.